These 7 T cell receptor beta chains came from one sample sequenced in a study of cytomegalovirus exposure and HLA in healthy donors. With 60 Vbeta and 13 Jbeta primers, the PCR was carried out. Generated by immunoSEQ multiplex PCR, the TCRdb table keeps only in-frame clones and is missing some. The sample holds approximately 85,000 clones, about four fifths seen once. The sequencing input was PBMCs. These receptors all stem from a man under 40 in good health and CMV-seronegative.

The chain has TRBV5-1 and TRBJ2-7; 12 bases match TRBD2. CDR1 and CDR2 from the germline V gene are SGHRS and YFSETQ. The ends lost 5 bases at V and 1 base at J; junction bases unmatched: 7. The CDR3 is 16 amino acids. The CDR3: CASRPGTSGPSYEQYF. The CDR3 bases are TGCGCCAGCAGACCCGGGACTAGCGGGCCGTCCTACGAGCAGTACTTC. The full variable domain, rest sourced from reference TRBV5-1 and TRBJ2-7, is KAGVTQTPRYLIKTRGQQVTLSCSPISGHRSVSWYQQTPGQGLQFLFEYFSETQRNKGNFPGRFSGRQFSNSRSEMNVSTLELGDSALYLCASRPGTSGPSYEQYFGPGTRLTVT.

This clone was detected a few times. This chain joins TRBV6-5 and TRBJ1-5; D is possibly TRBD1 (5 bases). This CDR3 region has 13 residues. Germline V lookup: CDR1 MNHEY, CDR2 SVGAGI. Trimming shortened V by 7 bases and J by 5 bases, and 12 bases separated the two germline ends. DNA of the CDR3: TGTGCCAGCACCCCAGGGATCCATCAGCCCCAGCATTTT. As protein: CASTPGIHQPQHF.

The CDR3, as DNA: TGCGCCAGCAGCCAACCAAGGACAGGGATGCAGACCCAGTACTTC. Its protein is CASSQPRTGMQTQYF. The rearrangement joins TRBV4-1 to TRBJ2-5; 8 positions agree with TRBD1. Unmatched junction bases numbered 8, after V lost 2 bases and J lost 6 bases. This CDR3 region has 15 residues. The germline V gene has CDR1 MGHRA and CDR2 YSYEKL.

This clone was observed a handful of times. V is TRBV4-1 and J is TRBJ2-5; 11 bases are shared with TRBD2. The CDR3 length is 15 residues. Germline V gene sequence: CDR1 MGHRA, CDR2 YSYEKL. The trim removed 4 bases at V and 5 bases at J, leaving 6 bases unmatched. CDR3 amino acids: CASSLLAGESETQYF. For the CDR3, the DNA is TGCGCCAGCAGCCTACTAGCGGGAGAGTCGGAGACCCAGTACTTC.

The chain recombines TRBV7-2 with TRBJ1-1; no reliable D call. The germline V and J ends were trimmed by 3 bases and 1 base, with 12 bases remaining between them. Germline V lookup: CDR1 SGHTA, CDR2 FQGNSA. The length of the CDR3 is 15 residues. This CDR3 is CASSLDLWANTEAFF. The DNA for the CDR3 is TGTGCCAGCAGCTTGGATCTATGGGCGAACACTGAAGCTTTCTTT.

This clone has a single count. This chain uses TRBV10-3 with TRBJ2-2; TRBD1 aligns across 12 bases. This CDR3 comprises 12 residues. Germline-derived CDR1 and CDR2 are ENHRY and SYGVKD. With V trimmed by 11 bases and J by 6 bases, 1 base remained unmatched. The CDR3 spells CAGTGGPGELFF. CDR3 coding DNA: TGTGCCGGGACAGGGGGCCCCGGGGAGCTGTTTTTT.

The chain combines TRBV7-2 with TRBJ1-4; D not resolved. The CDR3 spans 19 residues. Deletions cut 1 base from V and 3 bases from J, with 21 bases between. Per the germline V gene, CDR1 is SGHTA and CDR2 is FQGNSA. The CDR3 here is CASSLGLNPGRDPNEKLFF. CDR3 nucleotides: TGTGCCAGCAGCTTAGGCCTTAATCCAGGCCGGGATCCTAATGAAAAACTGTTTTTT.